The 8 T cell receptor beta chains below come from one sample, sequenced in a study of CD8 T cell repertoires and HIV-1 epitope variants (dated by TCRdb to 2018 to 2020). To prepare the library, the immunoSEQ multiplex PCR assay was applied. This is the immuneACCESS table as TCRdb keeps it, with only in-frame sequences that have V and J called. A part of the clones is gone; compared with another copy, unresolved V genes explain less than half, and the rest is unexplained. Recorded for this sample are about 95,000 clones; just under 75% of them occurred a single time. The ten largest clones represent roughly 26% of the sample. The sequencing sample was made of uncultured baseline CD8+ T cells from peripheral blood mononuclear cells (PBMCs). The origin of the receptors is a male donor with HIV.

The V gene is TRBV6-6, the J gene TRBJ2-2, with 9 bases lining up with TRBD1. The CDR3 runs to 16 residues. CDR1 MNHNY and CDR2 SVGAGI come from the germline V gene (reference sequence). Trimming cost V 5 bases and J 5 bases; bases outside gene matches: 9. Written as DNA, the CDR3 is TGTGCCAGCAGTCCATGGGGACAGGGAGGGACCGGGGAGCTGTTTTTT. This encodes CASSPWGQGGTGELFF.

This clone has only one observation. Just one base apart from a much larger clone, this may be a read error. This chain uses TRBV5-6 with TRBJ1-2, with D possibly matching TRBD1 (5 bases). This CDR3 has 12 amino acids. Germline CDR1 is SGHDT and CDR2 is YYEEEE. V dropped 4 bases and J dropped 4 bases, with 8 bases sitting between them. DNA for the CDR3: TGTGCCAGCAGCCGAGACAGCTATGGCTACACCTTC. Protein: CASSRDSYGYTF.

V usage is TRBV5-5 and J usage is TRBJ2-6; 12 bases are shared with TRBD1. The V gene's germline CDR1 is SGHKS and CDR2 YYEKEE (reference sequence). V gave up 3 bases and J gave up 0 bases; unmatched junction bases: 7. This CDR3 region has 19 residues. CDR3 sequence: CASSSGDRGRTSGANVLTF. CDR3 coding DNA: TGTGCCAGCAGCTCGGGGGACAGGGGGCGCACCTCTGGGGCCAACGTCCTGACTTTC. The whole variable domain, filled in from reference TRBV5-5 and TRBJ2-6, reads DAGVTQSPTHLIKTRGQQVTLRCSPISGHKSVSWYQQVLGQGPQFIFQYYEKEERGRGNFPDRFSARQFPNYSSELNVNALLLGDSALYLCASSSGDRGRTSGANVLTFGAGSRLTVL.

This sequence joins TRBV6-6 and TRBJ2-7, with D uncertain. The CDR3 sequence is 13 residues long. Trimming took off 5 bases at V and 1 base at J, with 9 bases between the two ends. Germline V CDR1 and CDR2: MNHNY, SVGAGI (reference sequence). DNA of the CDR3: TGTGCCAGCAGTCCGGACGCGTCCTACGAGCAGTACTTC. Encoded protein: CASSPDASYEQYF.

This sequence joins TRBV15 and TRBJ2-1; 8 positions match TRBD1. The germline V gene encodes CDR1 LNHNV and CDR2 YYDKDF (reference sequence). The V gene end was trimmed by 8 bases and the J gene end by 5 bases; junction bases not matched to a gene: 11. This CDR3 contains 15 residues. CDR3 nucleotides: TGTGCCACCTCTCCTAGGCAGGGGGCCCACAATGAGCAGTTCTTC. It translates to CATSPRQGAHNEQFF.

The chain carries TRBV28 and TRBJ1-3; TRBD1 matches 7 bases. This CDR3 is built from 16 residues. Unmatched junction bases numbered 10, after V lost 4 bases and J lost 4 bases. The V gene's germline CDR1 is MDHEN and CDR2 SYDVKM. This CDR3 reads CASSYEGQLFGNTIYF. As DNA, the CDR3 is TGTGCCAGCAGTTACGAGGGACAGCTATTCGGAAACACCATATATTTT.

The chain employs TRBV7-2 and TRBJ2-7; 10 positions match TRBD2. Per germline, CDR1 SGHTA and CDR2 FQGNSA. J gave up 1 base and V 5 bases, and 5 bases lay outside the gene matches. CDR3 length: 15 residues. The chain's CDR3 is CASSTGLAPSYEQYF. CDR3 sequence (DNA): TGTGCCAGCAGCACGGGACTAGCGCCTTCCTACGAGCAGTACTTC.

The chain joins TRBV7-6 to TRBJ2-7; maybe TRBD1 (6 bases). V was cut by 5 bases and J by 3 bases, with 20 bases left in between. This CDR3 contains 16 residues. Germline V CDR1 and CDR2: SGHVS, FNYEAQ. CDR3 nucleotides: TGTGCCAGCAGCCCCCCCTTCGGGACAAGTAACTACGAGCAGTACTTC. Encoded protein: CASSPPFGTSNYEQYF.